The entry below describes one TCR beta chain. Its antigen is unknown. This sample stems from a study of cytomegalovirus exposure and HLA in healthy donors. At the level of the study: Early released data had about 85 million unique TCRs, all coming from HLA-typed donors.

PCR involved 60 Vbeta and 13 Jbeta primers. TCRdb's table, derived via immunoSEQ multiplex PCR, lists solely in-frame clones and lacks some. The sample lists about 60,000 clones; around four fifths were seen once. CDR1 is SGHRS and CDR2 is YFSETQ in the germline V gene. The CDR3 contains 15 residues. Between the trimmed V and J ends, which lost 0 bases and 0 bases, there was a span of 7 bases. General study points: V- and J-gene trimming of TCR beta was linked (in a later analysis) to a missense DCLRE1C variant.

The source is a man aged 30 to 39 in good health and CMV-seronegative. The rearrangement uses TRBV5-1 and TRBJ2-1; D is possibly TRBD2 (6 bases). Sequenced material: PBMCs. CDR3 protein: CASSLGDFSYNEQFF. CDR3 DNA: TGCGCCAGCAGCTTGGGGGACTTCTCCTACAATGAGCAGTTCTTC.